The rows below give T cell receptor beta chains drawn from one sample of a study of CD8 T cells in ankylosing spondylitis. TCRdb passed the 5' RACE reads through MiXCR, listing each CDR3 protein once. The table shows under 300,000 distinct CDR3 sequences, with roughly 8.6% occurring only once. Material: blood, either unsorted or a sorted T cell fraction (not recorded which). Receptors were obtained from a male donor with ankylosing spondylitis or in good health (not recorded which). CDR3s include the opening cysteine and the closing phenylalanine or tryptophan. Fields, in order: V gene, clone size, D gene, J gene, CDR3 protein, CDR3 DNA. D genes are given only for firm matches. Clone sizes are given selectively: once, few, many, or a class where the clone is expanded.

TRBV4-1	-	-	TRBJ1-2	CASSSGLLGYTF	TGTGCCAGCAGCTCAGGGCTCCTTGGCTACACCTTC
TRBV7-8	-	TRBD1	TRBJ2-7	CASSVPGQTTYEQYF	TGTGCCAGCAGCGTACCGGGACAGACAACCTACGAGCAGTACTTC
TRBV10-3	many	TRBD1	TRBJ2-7	CAISPGTGGLLYF	TGTGCCATCAGTCCCGGGACAGGGGGTCTTTTATACTTC
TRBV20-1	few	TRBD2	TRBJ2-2	CCARDRTGGRTGELFF	TGCTGTGCTAGAGATCGAACGGGGGGGCGAACCGGGGAGCTGTTTTTT
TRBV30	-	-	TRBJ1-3	CAWASSGAGNTIYF	TGTGCCTGGGCCAGCTCAGGGGCTGGAAACACCATATATTTT
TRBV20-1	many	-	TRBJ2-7	CSARSIQGGYEQYF	TGCAGTGCTAGAAGCATTCAGGGCGGATACGAGCAGTACTTC
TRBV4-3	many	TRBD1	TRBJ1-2	CASSQAGGAYGYTF	TGCGCCAGCAGCCAAGCAGGGGGCGCTTATGGCTACACCTTC
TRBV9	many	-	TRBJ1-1	CASSVDGGAVNTEAFF	TGTGCCAGCAGCGTAGACGGGGGGGCGGTGAACACTGAAGCTTTCTTT
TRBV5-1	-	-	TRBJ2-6	CASSHGGASGANVLTF	TGCGCCAGCAGCCACGGAGGAGCCTCTGGGGCCAACGTCCTGACTTTC
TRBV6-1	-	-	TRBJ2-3	CASRRATQDTQYF	TGTGCCAGCAGACGGGCGACACAAGATACGCAGTATTTT
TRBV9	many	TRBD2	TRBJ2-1	CASSVGSGSHYNEQFF	TGTGCCAGCAGCGTAGGGAGCGGGAGCCACTACAATGAGCAGTTCTTC
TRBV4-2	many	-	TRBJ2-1	CASSQDRVTEQFF	TGTGCCAGCAGCCAAGATCGAGTAACTGAGCAGTTCTTC
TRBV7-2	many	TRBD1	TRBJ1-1	CASSLQVQGAQGQAFF	TGTGCCAGCAGCCTTCAGGTTCAGGGGGCGCAGGGGCAAGCTTTCTTT
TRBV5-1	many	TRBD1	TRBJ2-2	CASSPGGLGTGELFF	TGCGCCAGCAGCCCAGGGGGCTTGGGGACCGGGGAGCTGTTTTTT
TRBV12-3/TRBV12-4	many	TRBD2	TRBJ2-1	CASRLGGYNEQFF	TGTGCCAGCAGGTTGGGGGGGTACAATGAGCAGTTCTTC
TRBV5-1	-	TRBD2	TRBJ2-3	CASSPRGTLAGNTDTQYF	TGCGCCAGCAGCCCCCGGGGGACACTAGCGGGAAACACAGATACGCAGTATTTT
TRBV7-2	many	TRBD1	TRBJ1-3	CASSTGTDSGNTIYF	TGTGCCAGCAGCACTGGGACAGACTCTGGAAACACCATATATTTT
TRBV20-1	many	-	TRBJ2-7	CSARDYQRTQYEQYF	TGCAGTGCTAGAGATTACCAGCGGACCCAGTACGAGCAGTACTTC
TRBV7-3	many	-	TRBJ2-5	CASSSGQRETQYF	TGTGCCAGCAGCTCCGGACAGAGAGAGACCCAGTACTTC
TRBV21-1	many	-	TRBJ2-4	CASSCTGTTHNIQYF	TGTGCCAGCAGCTGTACCGGGACTACTCACAACATTCAGTACTTC
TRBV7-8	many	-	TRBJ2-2	CASSSRDTGELFF	TGTGCCAGCAGCTCCAGAGACACCGGGGAGCTGTTTTTT
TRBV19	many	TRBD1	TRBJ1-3	CASRTRGPGNTIYF	TGTGCCAGTAGAACGAGGGGGCCTGGAAACACCATATATTTT
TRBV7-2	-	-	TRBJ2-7	CASTRGFEQYF	TGTGCCAGCACCCGGGGTTTCGAGCAGTACTTC
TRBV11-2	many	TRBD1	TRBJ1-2	CASSPEGQLIYGYTF	TGTGCCAGCAGCCCCGAGGGACAGCTCATTTATGGCTACACCTTC
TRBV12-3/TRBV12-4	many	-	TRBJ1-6	CASSPTPDRVRPLHF	TGTGCCAGCAGTCCCACCCCGGACAGAGTTAGACCCCTCCACTTT
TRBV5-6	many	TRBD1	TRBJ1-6	CASSHRDSNSPLHF	TGTGCCAGCAGCCACCGGGACAGTAATTCACCCCTCCACTTT
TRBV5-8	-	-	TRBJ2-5	CSSSLSLDQETQYF	TGTTCCAGCAGCTTGAGTCTAGACCAAGAGACCCAGTACTTC
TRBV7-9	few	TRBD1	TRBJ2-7	CASSPHRQGSYEQYF	TGTGCCAGCAGCCCCCACCGACAGGGTTCCTACGAGCAGTACTTC
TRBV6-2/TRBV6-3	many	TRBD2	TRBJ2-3	CASSSQRGGYTDTQYF	TGTGCCAGCAGTTCTCAGCGGGGGGGCTACACAGATACGCAGTATTTT
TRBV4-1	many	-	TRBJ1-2	CASSQEEGMNYGYTF	TGCGCCAGCAGCCAGGAGGAGGGGATGAACTATGGCTACACCTTC
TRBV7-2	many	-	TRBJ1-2	CASSLATPNYGYTF	TGTGCCAGCAGCTTAGCCACACCTAACTATGGCTACACCTTC
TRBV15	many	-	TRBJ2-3	CATSTAPTDTQYF	TGTGCCACCAGCACGGCTCCGACAGATACGCAGTATTTT
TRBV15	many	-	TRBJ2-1	CATGGGNSYNEQFF	TGTGCCACCGGCGGCGGGAACTCCTACAATGAGCAGTTCTTC
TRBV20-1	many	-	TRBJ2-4	CSASQVSAKNIQYF	TGCAGTGCTTCCCAGGTCTCAGCCAAAAACATTCAGTACTTC
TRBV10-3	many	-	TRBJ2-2	CASDLQGRPTGELFF	TGTGCCAGCGATCTACAGGGACGTCCTACCGGGGAGCTGTTTTTT
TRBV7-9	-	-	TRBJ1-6	CASSLHGTPNSPLHF	TGTGCCAGCAGCTTACATGGGACACCCAATTCACCCCTCCACTTT
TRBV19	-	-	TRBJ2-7	CASSSYRGPEQYF	TGTGCCAGTAGTTCGTACAGAGGACCCGAGCAGTACTTC
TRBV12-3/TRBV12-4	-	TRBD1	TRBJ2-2	CASSSTGPTGELFF	TGTGCCAGCAGTTCGACAGGGCCCACCGGGGAGCTGTTTTTT
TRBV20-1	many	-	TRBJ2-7	CSASLGRGLGYEQYF	TGCAGTGCTAGTTTAGGCCGCGGATTGGGGTACGAGCAGTACTTC
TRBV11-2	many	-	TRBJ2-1	CASHDSRGSYNEQFF	TGTGCCAGCCATGACTCGCGGGGCTCCTACAATGAGCAGTTCTTC
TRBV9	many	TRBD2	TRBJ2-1	CASSVTPGLAGPNNEQFF	TGTGCCAGCAGCGTAACGCCGGGACTAGCGGGCCCGAACAATGAGCAGTTCTTC
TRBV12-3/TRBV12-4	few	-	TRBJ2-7	CASSFSETDEQYF	TGTGCCAGCAGTTTCTCAGAAACGGACGAGCAGTACTTC
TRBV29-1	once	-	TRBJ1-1	CSVVFGGKSTEAFF	TGCAGCGTTGTCTTTGGGGGGAAGAGCACTGAAGCTTTCTTT
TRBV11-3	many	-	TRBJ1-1	CASSLGSRTAWTEAFF	TGTGCCAGCAGCTTAGGGTCAAGGACCGCCTGGACTGAAGCTTTCTTT
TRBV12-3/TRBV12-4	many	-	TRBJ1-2	CASSLVVGQLNYGYTF	TGTGCCAGCAGTTTAGTAGTTGGGCAGCTTAACTATGGCTACACCTTC